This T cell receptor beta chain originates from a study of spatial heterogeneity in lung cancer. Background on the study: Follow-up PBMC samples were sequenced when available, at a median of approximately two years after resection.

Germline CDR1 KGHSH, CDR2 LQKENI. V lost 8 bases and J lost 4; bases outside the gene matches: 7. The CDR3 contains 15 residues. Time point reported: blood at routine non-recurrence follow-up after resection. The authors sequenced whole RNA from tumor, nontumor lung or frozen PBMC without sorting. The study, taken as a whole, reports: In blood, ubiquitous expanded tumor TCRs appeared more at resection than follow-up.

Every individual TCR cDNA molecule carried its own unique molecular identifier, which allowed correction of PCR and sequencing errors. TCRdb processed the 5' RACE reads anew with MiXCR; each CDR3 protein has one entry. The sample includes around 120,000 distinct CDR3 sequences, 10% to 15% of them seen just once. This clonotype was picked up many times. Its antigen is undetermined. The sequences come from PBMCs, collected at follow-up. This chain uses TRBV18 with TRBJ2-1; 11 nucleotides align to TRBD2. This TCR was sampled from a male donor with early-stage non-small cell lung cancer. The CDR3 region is CASRAASGGYNEQFF. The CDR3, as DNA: TGTGCCAGCCGCGCCGCTAGCGGGGGGTACAATGAGCAGTTCTTC.